Presented here are 30 T cell receptor beta chains from one specimen sequenced in a study of T cell responses to AZD1222 COVID-19 vaccine. Using immunoSEQ multiplex PCR, the repertoire was profiled, and TCRdb retains in-frame clones only, with some absent. The repertoire holds nearly 200,000 clones, 85% to 95% seen once, with less than 1.2% in the top ten. The sample was peripheral blood, taken 28 days after the second AZD1222 dose. These receptors came from an adult who received the AZD1222 COVID-19 vaccine.

V and J are TRBV7-6 and TRBJ2-5, with 13 bases aligning to TRBD2. The CDR3 spans 16 residues. V was clipped by 6 bases and J by 7 bases; unmatched bases: 11. The germline CDR1 and CDR2 sequences are SGHVS and FNYEAQ. The CDR3 sequence: CASSQGLAGSSGTQYF. In DNA form, the CDR3 reads TGTGCCAGCAGTCAGGGACTAGCGGGGAGCTCGGGGACCCAGTACTTC.

This rearrangement joins TRBV2 to TRBJ2-2; weak D call: TRBD2 (5 bases). Germline V gene sequence: CDR1 SNHLY, CDR2 FYNNEI. CDR3 length equals 13 residues. V was shortened by 4 bases and J by 6 bases, with 9 bases between the two germline ends. The CDR3: CASSGLAAGELFF. DNA of the CDR3: TGTGCCAGCAGTGGGCTAGCCGCCGGGGAGCTGTTTTTT.

V is TRBV6-6 and J is TRBJ1-2; D is possibly TRBD1 (6 bases). Germline V gene data show CDR1 as MNHNY and CDR2 as SVGAGI (reference sequence). The V end was cut by 5 bases, the J end by 5 bases, with 18 bases between. CDR3 length equals 15 residues. CDR3 bases: TGTGCCAGCAGTGACCGACTAGGGACAACGTATGGCTACACCTTC. It is translated as CASSDRLGTTYGYTF.

This chain links TRBV10-1 with TRBJ1-2; TRBD1 is a possible D gene (5 bases). V was clipped by 2 bases and J by 4 bases, with 5 bases between them. The germline gives CDR1 WNHNN, CDR2 SYGVQD (reference sequence). CDR3 length: 12 residues. This CDR3 is CASSEDSYGYTF. CDR3 coding DNA: TGCGCCAGCAGTGAGGACAGCTATGGCTACACCTTC.

This clone occurred once. The chain has TRBV6-1 and TRBJ1-6; D gene ambiguous. Germline-derived CDR1 and CDR2 are MNHNS and SASEGT. The V end was cut by 1 base, the J end by 4 bases, with 5 bases between. CDR3 length equals 14 residues. The DNA of the CDR3 is TGTGCCAGCAGTGAAGGACCGTATAATTCACCCCTCCACTTT. Protein: CASSEGPYNSPLHF.

The chain recombines TRBV2 with TRBJ1-1, with D tentatively TRBD1 (6 bases). Looked up from germline, CDR1 is SNHLY and CDR2 is FYNNEI. The CDR3 is 13 amino acids. Between the trimmed V and J ends, which lost 3 bases and 4 bases, there was a span of 9 bases. The CDR3 is CASSEDSPTEAFF. The DNA of the CDR3 is TGTGCCAGCAGTGAGGACAGTCCCACTGAAGCTTTCTTT.

The chain has TRBV5-1 and TRBJ2-1; D may match TRBD1 or TRBD2 (6 bases each). Trimming cost V 0 bases and J 8 bases, with 15 bases left between them. The CDR3 totals 15 residues. Germline V gene lookup returns CDR1 SGHRS and CDR2 YFSETQ. The CDR3 DNA is TGCGCCAGCAGCTTGGTCGTAGGGGGGCTCGATGAGCAGTTCTTC. It encodes CASSLVVGGLDEQFF.

The CDR3: CASSQDHARIPNTEAFF. CDR3 bases: TGCGCCAGCAGCCAAGATCATGCCAGAATCCCCAACACTGAAGCTTTCTTT. This chain uses TRBV4-3 with TRBJ1-1, with D unclear. Between the trimmed V and J ends, which lost 0 bases and 2 bases, there was a span of 16 bases. Germline CDR1 reads LGHNA; CDR2 reads YSLEER. The CDR3 is made up of 17 amino acids.

The genes are TRBV29-1 and TRBJ2-3, with a tentative D call TRBD2 (5 bases). Germline V lookup: CDR1 SQVTM, CDR2 ANQGSEA. The CDR3 has 13 amino acids. Between the trimmed V and J ends, which lost 5 bases and 1 base, there was a span of 10 bases. CDR3 DNA sequence: TGCAGCGTTCAGCGGCAGGGCACAGATACGCAGTATTTT. Its translation: CSVQRQGTDTQYF.

V is TRBV30 and J is TRBJ1-2; D uncertain. This CDR3 has 12 amino acids. From germline, CDR1 is GTSNPN and CDR2 SVGIG (reference sequence). Trimming cost V 2 bases and J 1 base, with 5 bases left between them. The CDR3 coding sequence is TGTGCCTGGAGTCCAGATAACTATGGCTACACCTTC. This sequence encodes CAWSPDNYGYTF.

The chain links TRBV7-9 to TRBJ1-6; 10 bases are a match to TRBD1. Trimming cost V 3 bases and J 9 bases; bases outside gene matches: 2. CDR3 length: 14 amino acids. Germline V gene sequence: CDR1 SEHNR, CDR2 FQNEAQ (reference sequence). Written as DNA, the CDR3 is TGTGCCAGCAGCTTCCGGGACAGGGGTTCACCCCTCCACTTT. It is translated as CASSFRDRGSPLHF.

The chain uses TRBV4-1 and TRBJ2-1; TRBD2 matches 12 bases. The CDR3 has 16 amino acids. In germline, CDR1 is MGHRA, CDR2 YSYEKL. V dropped 2 bases and J dropped 10; count of bases not matched to a gene: 9. Written as DNA, the CDR3 is TGCGCCAGCAGCCAACTACCTAGCGGGGGGGCCGGGGAGCAGTTCTTC. This gives the protein CASSQLPSGGAGEQFF.

This chain connects TRBV6-5 to TRBJ1-1; 9 positions agree with TRBD1. CDR1 and CDR2 (germline): MNHEY, SVGAGI. The CDR3 extends over 16 amino acids. After removal of 2 bases from V and 1 base from J, the junction contained 5 bases not matched to a gene. CDR3 sequence (DNA): TGTGCCAGCAGTTACAGCCCGGGACAGGGGAACACTGAAGCTTTCTTT. Amino acids: CASSYSPGQGNTEAFF.

The rearrangement joins TRBV7-2 to TRBJ2-7, with 8 bases identical to TRBD2. The germline V gene has CDR1 SGHTA and CDR2 FQGNSA. This CDR3 is built from 16 residues. V lost 4 bases, J lost 4 bases, and 12 bases stayed unmatched. The CDR3 region is CASSSDLAGKHYEQYF. CDR3 sequence (DNA): TGTGCCAGCAGCTCTGATTTAGCGGGGAAACATTACGAGCAGTACTTC.

The chain links TRBV2 to TRBJ2-1; TRBD1 or TRBD2 may be the D gene (5 bases each). Germline V lookup: CDR1 SNHLY, CDR2 FYNNEI. Trimming left V 8 bases short and J 7 bases short, with 18 bases between. This CDR3 has 14 residues. CDR3 sequence reads: CASGRGVFGNEQFF. The CDR3 region has the DNA TGTGCCAGCGGAAGAGGGGTCTTTGGAAATGAGCAGTTCTTC.

This chain links TRBV2 with TRBJ1-2; D might be TRBD1 (6 bases). Per the germline V gene, CDR1 is SNHLY and CDR2 is FYNNEI. This CDR3 spans 13 amino acids. Trimming left V 6 bases short and J 8 bases short, with 16 bases between. CDR3: CASRQEGVGGYTF. CDR3 DNA: TGTGCCAGCAGACAGGAGGGGGTTGGCGGCTACACCTTC.

This sequence joins TRBV12-3 or TRBV12-4 and TRBJ1-5; 7 nucleotides agree with TRBD1. The junction had 4 bases not matched to a gene; V was cut back by 5 bases and J by 9 bases. This CDR3 comprises 12 residues. The CDR3 spells CASSIRQGPQHF. In DNA, the CDR3 is TGTGCCAGCAGTATCAGACAGGGGCCCCAGCATTTT.

The V gene is TRBV5-1, the J gene TRBJ1-3; the match to TRBD1 covers 9 bases. The germline gives CDR1 SGHRS, CDR2 YFSETQ. CDR3 size: 15 residues. Unmatched junction bases numbered 8, after V lost 4 bases and J lost 6 bases. CDR3 residues: CASSPEGQGTNTIYF. The CDR3 DNA reads TGCGCCAGCAGCCCTGAAGGACAGGGGACAAACACCATATATTTT.

This chain connects TRBV6-2 or TRBV6-3 to TRBJ1-1; 8 bases map to TRBD1. J lost 4 bases, V lost 2 bases, and 6 bases had no gene match. CDR1 and CDR2 (germline): MNHEY, SVGEGT. The CDR3 totals 15 residues. The CDR3 loop reads CASSYGQGGSTEAFF. The CDR3 DNA follows: TGTGCCAGCAGTTACGGACAGGGCGGTTCCACTGAAGCTTTCTTT.

This clone was picked up one time. V gene TRBV4-2 combines with J gene TRBJ1-1; D is ambiguous. The CDR3 length is 15 residues. Trimming stripped 2 bases from V and 1 base from J, with 11 bases between. In germline, CDR1 is LGHNA, CDR2 YNFKEQ. The CDR3 sequence is CASSQSPGENTEAFF. The CDR3 DNA reads as TGTGCCAGCAGCCAATCACCGGGCGAGAACACTGAAGCTTTCTTT.

CDR3 protein: CASSPGDTEAFF. The CDR3 DNA follows: TGCGCCAGCTCGCCAGGGGACACTGAAGCTTTCTTT. The chain carries TRBV23-1 and TRBJ1-1; perhaps TRBD1 as D (6 bases). TRBV23-1 is an ORF; its function is uncertain. The length of the CDR3 is 12 residues. The V gene lost 8 bases and the J gene lost 3 bases, with 10 bases spanning the gap.

The rearrangement uses TRBV10-3 and TRBJ2-1, with D possibly TRBD2 on 5 matching bases. V was shortened by 3 bases and J by 4 bases, with 7 bases between the two germline ends. Germline assignment: CDR1 ENHRY and CDR2 SYGVKD. The CDR3 contains 13 residues. CDR3 in amino acids: CAISEGLYNEQFF. Here the CDR3 DNA reads TGTGCCATCAGTGAAGGACTTTACAATGAGCAGTTCTTC.

The V call is TRBV3-1 (or the pseudogene TRBV3-2), the J call TRBJ2-1; 8 bases fit TRBD2. Germline V gene data show CDR1 as LGHDT and CDR2 as YNNKEL (reference sequence). V shed 4 bases and J 15 bases; nucleotides not matched to a gene: 17. The CDR3 runs to 15 residues. CDR3 coding DNA: TGTGCCAGCAGCCCCCACCTGTTAGCGGGGCCCTCTCCGTTCTTC. It codes for CASSPHLLAGPSPFF.

J is TRBJ1-4 and V is TRBV6-1; 8 positions agree with TRBD1. The J segment lost 7 bases and the V segment lost 1 base, leaving 5 bases of the junction unmatched. The CDR3 sequence is 15 residues long. CDR1 MNHNS and CDR2 SASEGT come from the germline V gene. CDR3 nucleotide sequence: TGTGCCAGCAGTGAAGGGGGGACAGGTGGTGAAAAACTGTTTTTT. It is translated as CASSEGGTGGEKLFF.

The rearrangement uses TRBV27 and TRBJ1-1; 10 nucleotides agree with TRBD1. V lost 7 bases and J lost 0; bases outside the gene matches: 11. Germline V gene data show CDR1 as MNHEY and CDR2 as SMNVEV (reference sequence). This CDR3 contains 17 residues. The CDR3 is CASTPRWTGGLNTEAFF. The CDR3, as DNA: TGTGCCAGCACCCCAAGGTGGACAGGGGGGTTGAACACTGAAGCTTTCTTT.

CDR3 sequence: CASSQDHLGAGASDTQYF. CDR3 DNA sequence: TGCGCCAGCAGCCAAGATCACCTCGGAGCGGGGGCATCAGATACGCAGTATTTT. This chain uses TRBV4-3 with TRBJ2-3, with 8 bases fitting TRBD2. CDR3 length: 18 residues. Germline V gene sequence: CDR1 LGHNA, CDR2 YSLEER. V was clipped by 0 bases and J by 4 bases; unmatched bases: 12.

V gene TRBV28 combines with J gene TRBJ2-5, with no clear D. Trimming shortened V by 10 bases and J by 7 bases, and 13 bases separated the two germline ends. From germline, CDR1 is MDHEN and CDR2 SYDVKM. CDR3 length equals 11 residues. The CDR3 spells CATSVSGTQYF. CDR3 bases: TGTGCCACCAGCGTTAGTGGGACCCAGTACTTC.

This chain connects TRBV3-1 (or the pseudogene TRBV3-2) to TRBJ2-3; D unclear. This CDR3 has 13 amino acids. Trimming shortened V by 3 bases and J by 4 bases, and 8 bases separated the two germline ends. Per germline, CDR1 LGHDT and CDR2 YNNKEL (reference sequence). As DNA, the CDR3 is TGTGCCAGCAGCCAGGAAAGGGCAGATACGCAGTATTTT. Its translation: CASSQERADTQYF.

The DNA of the CDR3 is TGTGCCAGCAGCCAAGGAGAGGGGGGGCCCTACAATGAGCAGTTCTTC. Translating gives CASSQGEGGPYNEQFF. This sequence joins TRBV4-2 and TRBJ2-1; a possible D gene is TRBD2 (7 bases). Trimming pared 1 base from V and 2 bases from J, leaving 12 bases between. The CDR3 is 16 amino acids. Germline CDR1 is LGHNA and CDR2 is YNFKEQ.

V usage is TRBV19 and J usage is TRBJ1-6; the D gene is possibly TRBD1 (5 bases). Germline-derived CDR1 and CDR2 are LNHDA and SQIVND (reference sequence). V lost 4 bases and J lost 3, with 13 bases in between. The CDR3 has 16 residues. DNA of the CDR3: TGTGCCAGTAGTAGTGCCAGGGCTAGCTATAATTCACCCCTCCACTTT. This codes for CASSSARASYNSPLHF. The full variable domain, its missing parts supplied by reference TRBV19 and TRBJ1-6, is DGGITQSPKYLFRKEGQNVTLSCEQNLNHDAMYWYRQDPGQGLRLIYYSQIVNDFQKGDIAEGYSVSREKKESFPLTVTSAQKNPTAFYLCASSSARASYNSPLHFGNGTRLTVT.